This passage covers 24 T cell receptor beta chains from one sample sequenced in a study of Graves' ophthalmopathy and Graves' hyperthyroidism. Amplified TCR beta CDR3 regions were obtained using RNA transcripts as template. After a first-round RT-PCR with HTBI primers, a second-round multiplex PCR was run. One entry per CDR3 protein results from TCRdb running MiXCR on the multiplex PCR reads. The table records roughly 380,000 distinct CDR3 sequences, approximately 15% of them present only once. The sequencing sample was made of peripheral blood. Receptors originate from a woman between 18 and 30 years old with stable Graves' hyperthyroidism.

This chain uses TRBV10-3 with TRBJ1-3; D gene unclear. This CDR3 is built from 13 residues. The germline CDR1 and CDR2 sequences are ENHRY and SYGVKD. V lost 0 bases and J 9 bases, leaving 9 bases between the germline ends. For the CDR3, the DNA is TGTGCCATCAGTGAGTCGACTTTCGGCACCATATATTTT. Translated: CAISESTFGTIYF.

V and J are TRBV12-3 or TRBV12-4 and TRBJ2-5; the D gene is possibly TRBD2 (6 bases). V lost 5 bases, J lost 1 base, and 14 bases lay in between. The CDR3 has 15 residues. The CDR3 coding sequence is TGTGCCAGCAGTCCCCCGGAGGGGTCCCAAGAGACCCAGTACTTC. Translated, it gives CASSPPEGSQETQYF.

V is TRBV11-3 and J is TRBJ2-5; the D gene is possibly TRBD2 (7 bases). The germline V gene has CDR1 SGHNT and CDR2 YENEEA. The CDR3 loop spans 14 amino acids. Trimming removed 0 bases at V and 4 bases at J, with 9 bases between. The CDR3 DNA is TGTGCCAGCAGCTTAGAGGGGGGGCCAGAGACCCAGTACTTC. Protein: CASSLEGGPETQYF.

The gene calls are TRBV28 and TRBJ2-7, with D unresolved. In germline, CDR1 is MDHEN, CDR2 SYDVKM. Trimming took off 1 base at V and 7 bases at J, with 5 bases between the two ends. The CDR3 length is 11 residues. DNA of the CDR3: TGTGCCAGCAGTTTATTTAGGGAGCAGTACTTC. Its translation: CASSLFREQYF.

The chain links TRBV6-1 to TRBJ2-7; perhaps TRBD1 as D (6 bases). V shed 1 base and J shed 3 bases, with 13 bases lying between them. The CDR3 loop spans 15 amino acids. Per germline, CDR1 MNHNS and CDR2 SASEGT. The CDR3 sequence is CASSEGAGANYEQYF. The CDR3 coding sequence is TGTGCCAGCAGTGAAGGGGCAGGGGCGAACTACGAGCAGTACTTC.

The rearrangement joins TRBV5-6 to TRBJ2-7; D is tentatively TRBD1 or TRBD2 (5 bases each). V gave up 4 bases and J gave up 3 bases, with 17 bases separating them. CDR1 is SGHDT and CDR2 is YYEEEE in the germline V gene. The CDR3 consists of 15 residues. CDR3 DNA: TGTGCCAGCAGCCTTCGAGGGGATACGGACTACGAGCAGTACTTC. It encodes CASSLRGDTDYEQYF.

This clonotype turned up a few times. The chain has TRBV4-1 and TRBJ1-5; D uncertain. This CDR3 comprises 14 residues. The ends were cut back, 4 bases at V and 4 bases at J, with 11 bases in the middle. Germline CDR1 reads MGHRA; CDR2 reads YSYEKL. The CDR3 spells CASSLDIQNQPQHF. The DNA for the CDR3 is TGCGCCAGCAGCCTAGACATACAAAATCAGCCCCAGCATTTT.

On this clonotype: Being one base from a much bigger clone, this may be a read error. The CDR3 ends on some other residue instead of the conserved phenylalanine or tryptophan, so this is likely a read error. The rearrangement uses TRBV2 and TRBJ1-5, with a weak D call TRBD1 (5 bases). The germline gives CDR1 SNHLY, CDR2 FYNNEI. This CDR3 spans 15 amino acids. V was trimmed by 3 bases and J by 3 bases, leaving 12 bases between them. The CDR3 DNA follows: TGTGCCAGCAGTGACCACAGGTTAGCCAATCAGCCCCAGCATTAT. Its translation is CASSDHRLANQPQHY.

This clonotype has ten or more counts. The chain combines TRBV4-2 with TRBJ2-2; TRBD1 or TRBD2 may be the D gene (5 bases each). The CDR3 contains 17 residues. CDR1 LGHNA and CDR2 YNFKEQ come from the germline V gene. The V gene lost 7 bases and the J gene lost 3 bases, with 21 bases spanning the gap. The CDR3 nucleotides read TGTGCCAGCAACAGTCTCGGGGACCTTTGGGACACCGGGGAGCTGTTTTTT. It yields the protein CASNSLGDLWDTGELFF.

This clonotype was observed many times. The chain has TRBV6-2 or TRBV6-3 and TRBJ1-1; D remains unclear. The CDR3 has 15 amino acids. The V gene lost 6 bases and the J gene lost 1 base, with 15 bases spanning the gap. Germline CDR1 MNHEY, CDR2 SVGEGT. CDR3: CASSPVKGRNTEAFF. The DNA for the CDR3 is TGTGCCAGCAGCCCCGTGAAGGGTAGGAACACTGAAGCTTTCTTT.

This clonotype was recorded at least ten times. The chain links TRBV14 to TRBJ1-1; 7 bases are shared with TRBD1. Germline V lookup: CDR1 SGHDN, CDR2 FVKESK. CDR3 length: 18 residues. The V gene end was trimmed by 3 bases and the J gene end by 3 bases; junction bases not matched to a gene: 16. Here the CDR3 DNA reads TGTGCCAGCAGCCATGGGGAAGTAGAAAGGGGGCGCGACACTGAAGCTTTCTTT. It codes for CASSHGEVERGRDTEAFF. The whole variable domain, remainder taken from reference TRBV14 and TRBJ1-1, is EAGVTQFPSHSVIEKGQTVTLRCDPISGHDNLYWYRRVMGKEIKFLLHFVKESKQDESGMPNNRFLAERTGGTYSTLKVQPAELEDSGVYFCASSHGEVERGRDTEAFFGQGTRLTVV.

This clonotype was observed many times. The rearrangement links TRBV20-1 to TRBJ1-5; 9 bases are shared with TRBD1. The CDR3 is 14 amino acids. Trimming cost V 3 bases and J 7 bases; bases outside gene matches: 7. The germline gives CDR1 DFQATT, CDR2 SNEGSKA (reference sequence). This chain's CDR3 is CSASLRDREQPQHF. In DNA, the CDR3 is TGCAGTGCTAGCCTCCGGGACAGGGAACAGCCCCAGCATTTT.

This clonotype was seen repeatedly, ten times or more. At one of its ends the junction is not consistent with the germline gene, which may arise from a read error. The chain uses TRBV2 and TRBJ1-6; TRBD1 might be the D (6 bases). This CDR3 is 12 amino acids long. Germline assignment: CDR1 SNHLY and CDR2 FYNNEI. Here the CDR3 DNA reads TGTGCCAGCCGGGGGGCAAATTCGCCCCTCCACTTT. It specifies CASRGANSPLHF.

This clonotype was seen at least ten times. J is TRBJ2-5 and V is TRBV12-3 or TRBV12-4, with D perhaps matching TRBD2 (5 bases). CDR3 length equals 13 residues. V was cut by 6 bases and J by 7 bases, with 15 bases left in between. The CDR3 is CASSPPYGVTQYF. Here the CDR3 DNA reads TGTGCCAGCAGCCCCCCCTACGGGGTGACCCAGTACTTC.

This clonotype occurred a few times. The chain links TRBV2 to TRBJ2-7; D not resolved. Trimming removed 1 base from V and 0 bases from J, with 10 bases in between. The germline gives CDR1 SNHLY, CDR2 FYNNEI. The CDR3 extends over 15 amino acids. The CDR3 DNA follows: TGTGCCAGCAGTGAAGTGGACGCTGTCTCCTACGAGCAGTACTTC. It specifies CASSEVDAVSYEQYF. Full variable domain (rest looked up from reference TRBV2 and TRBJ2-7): EPEVTQTPSHQVTQMGQEVILRCVPISNHLYFYWYRQILGQKVEFLVSFYNNEISEKSEIFDDQFSVERPDGSNFTLKIRSTKLEDSAMYFCASSEVDAVSYEQYFGPGTRLTVT.

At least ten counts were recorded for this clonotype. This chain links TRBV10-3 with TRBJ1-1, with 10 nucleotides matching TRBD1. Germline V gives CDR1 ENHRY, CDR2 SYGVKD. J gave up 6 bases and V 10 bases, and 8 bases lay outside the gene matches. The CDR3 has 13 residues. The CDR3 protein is CATRDRGYAEAFF. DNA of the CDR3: TGTGCCACCCGGGACAGGGGTTACGCTGAAGCTTTCTTT.

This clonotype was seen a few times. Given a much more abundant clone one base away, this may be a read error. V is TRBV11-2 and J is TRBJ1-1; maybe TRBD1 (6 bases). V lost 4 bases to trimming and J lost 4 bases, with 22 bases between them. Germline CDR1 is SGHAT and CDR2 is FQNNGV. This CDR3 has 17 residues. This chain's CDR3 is CASSSVGRGRGSTEAFF. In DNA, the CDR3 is TGTGCCAGCAGCTCAGTAGGGAGGGGCAGGGGTAGCACTGAAGCTTTCTTT.

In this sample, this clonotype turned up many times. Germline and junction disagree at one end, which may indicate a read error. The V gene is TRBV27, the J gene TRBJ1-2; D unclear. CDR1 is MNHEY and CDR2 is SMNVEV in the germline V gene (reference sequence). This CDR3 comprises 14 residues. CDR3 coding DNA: TGTGCCAGCAGGCCACTGGGAGCGCGCTATGGCAACACCTTC. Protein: CASRPLGARYGNTF.

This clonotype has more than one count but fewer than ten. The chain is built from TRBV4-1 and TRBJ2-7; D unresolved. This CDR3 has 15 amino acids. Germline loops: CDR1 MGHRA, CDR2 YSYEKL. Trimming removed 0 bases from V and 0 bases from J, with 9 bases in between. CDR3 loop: CASSQDPGSSYEQYF. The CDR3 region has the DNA TGCGCCAGCAGCCAAGATCCTGGGTCCTCCTACGAGCAGTACTTC.

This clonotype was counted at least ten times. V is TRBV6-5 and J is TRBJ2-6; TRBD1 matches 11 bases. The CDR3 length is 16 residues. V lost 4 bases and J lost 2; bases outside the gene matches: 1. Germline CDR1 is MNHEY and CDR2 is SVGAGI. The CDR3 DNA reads TGTGCCAGCAGTTGGACAGGGGGCACTGGGGCCAACGTCCTGACTTTC. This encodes CASSWTGGTGANVLTF.

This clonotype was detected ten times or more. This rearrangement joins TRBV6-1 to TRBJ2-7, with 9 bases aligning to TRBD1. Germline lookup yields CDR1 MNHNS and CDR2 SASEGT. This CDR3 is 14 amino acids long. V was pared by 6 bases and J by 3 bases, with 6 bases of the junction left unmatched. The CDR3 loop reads CASRITGGNYEQYF. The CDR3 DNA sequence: TGTGCCAGCAGGATCACAGGGGGCAACTACGAGCAGTACTTC.

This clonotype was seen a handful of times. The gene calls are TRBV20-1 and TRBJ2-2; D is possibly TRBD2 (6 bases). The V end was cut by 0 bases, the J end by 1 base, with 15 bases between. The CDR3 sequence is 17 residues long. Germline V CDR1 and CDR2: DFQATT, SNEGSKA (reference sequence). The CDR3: CSARDKSTRLNTGELFF. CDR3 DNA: TGCAGTGCTAGAGATAAATCGACTAGATTGAACACCGGGGAGCTGTTTTTT.

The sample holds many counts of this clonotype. The CDR3 DNA follows: TGTGCCATCAAAAACAGGGCCGGAGGGGACACTGAAGCTTTCTTT. Translated, it gives CAIKNRAGGDTEAFF. The V and J genes are TRBV10-3 and TRBJ1-1; D is possibly TRBD1 (6 bases). This CDR3 comprises 15 residues. The V and J ends lost 7 bases and 3 bases respectively, with 18 bases between them. Germline V CDR1 and CDR2: ENHRY, SYGVKD.

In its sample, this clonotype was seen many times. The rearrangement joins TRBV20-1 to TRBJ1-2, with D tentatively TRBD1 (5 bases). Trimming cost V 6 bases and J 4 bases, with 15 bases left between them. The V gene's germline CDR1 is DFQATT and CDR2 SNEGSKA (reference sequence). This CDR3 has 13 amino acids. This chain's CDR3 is CSAEGEWGYGYTF. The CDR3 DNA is TGCAGTGCCGAAGGGGAGTGGGGCTATGGCTACACCTTC.